This TCR beta chain was sequenced for a study of blood T cells in healthy people across ages. This clonotype was seen only once. Its cognate antigen is unknown. Study conclusions and caveats: TCR beta diversity correlated strongly with naive T cell percentage. Both naive CD4+ cell counts and diversity were greater in long-lived donors than in aged donors. Donor CMV status was unknown, possibly confounding expanded clonotype changes.

Primers used in a second PCR of about 7 to 12 cycles were a sample-barcoded 5' primer and a J-beta primer mix. MiXCR, run by TCRdb on the 5' RACE reads, gives a single entry per CDR3 protein. Among about 640,000 distinct CDR3 sequences listed, 58% were seen once. Peripheral blood, roughly 9.3 milliliters per donor, was collected. Germline CDR1 reads MNHEY; CDR2 reads SMNVEV (reference sequence). Trimming pared 3 bases from V and 8 bases from J, leaving 11 bases between. This CDR3 has 13 amino acids. This TCR was recovered from a man aged 60 to 69 in good health. The sequencing sample was made of blood. The rearrangement links TRBV27 to TRBJ2-1; a possible D gene is TRBD1 (6 bases). CDR3 sequence reads: CASSLVRGYEQFF. The CDR3 DNA reads TGTGCCAGCAGTTTGGTCAGGGGCTATGAGCAGTTCTTC.